The rows below give T cell receptor beta chains drawn from one sample of a study of T cells after yellow fever vaccination. TCRdb fed the 5' RACE reads into MiXCR, producing one record per CDR3 protein. The sample carries about 74,000 distinct CDR3 sequences, around 6.5% recorded once. This material consisted of CD8+ T cells sorted from PBMCs, taken 4 to 6 days after the first yellow fever vaccination. These receptor sequences come from a man between 18 and 35 years old who received the YFV17D yellow fever vaccine. Both conserved end residues are part of each CDR3. A D gene is named only where the DNA matches it firmly. A clone size is listed for some rows: how often the clone was seen (once, few, many), or a class if it is expanded.

TRBV4-1	many	TRBD1	TRBJ2-7	TGCGCCAGCAGCCAAGACAAGGGACAGGGCTACGAGCAGTACTTC	CASSQDKGQGYEQYF
TRBV4-2	many	.	TRBJ2-2	TGTGCCAGCAGCCAGGAAGGACTCGCCACCGGGGAGCTGTTTTTT	CASSQEGLATGELFF
TRBV9	.	.	TRBJ1-2	TGTGCCAGCAGCGGACTGGGGACCGGCAACTATGGCTACACCTTC	CASSGLGTGNYGYTF
TRBV4-2	many	.	TRBJ1-1	TGTGCCAGCAGCCAAGATTCGCCTCCAGTCTCGTGGACTGAAGCTTTCTTT	CASSQDSPPVSWTEAFF
TRBV30	medium-sized	.	TRBJ1-2	TGTGCCTGGAACGGGGGGCAATACTATGGCTACACCTTC	CAWNGGQYYGYTF
TRBV5-5	few	.	TRBJ1-6	TGTGCCAGCAGCCCGGACTCCTATAATTCACCCCTCCACTTT	CASSPDSYNSPLHF
TRBV7-3	many	TRBD2	TRBJ2-1	TGTGCCAGCAGCTTAGGACTAAGCGGGGATCTTTTCTTC	CASSLGLSGDLFF
TRBV27	.	.	TRBJ2-7	TGTGCCAGCAGTTTACGCGGGGTTACCTACGAGCAGTACTTC	CASSLRGVTYEQYF
TRBV6-5	.	.	TRBJ1-6	TGTGCCAGCAGACAGGGTGGACCCCTCCACTTT	CASRQGGPLHF
TRBV15	many	.	TRBJ2-2	TGTGCCACCAGCAGAGAGTGGCTGGCGAGGGCCGGGGAGCTGTTTTTT	CATSREWLARAGELFF
TRBV12-3/TRBV12-4	few	.	TRBJ1-5	TGTGCCAGCAGTTTTGGGGATGGCAATCAGCCCCAGCATTTT	CASSFGDGNQPQHF
TRBV3-1	.	.	TRBJ1-4	TGTGCCAGCAGCCAAGAAGGCCTAGGGGGTTTCGTCGAAAAACTGTTTTTT	CASSQEGLGGFVEKLFF
TRBV6-1	few	.	TRBJ1-2	TGTGCCAGCCGAGAAATTCGCCCGAACGCCTATGGCTACACCTTC	CASREIRPNAYGYTF
TRBV7-3	.	TRBD1	TRBJ2-2	TGTGCCAGCAGCTATACAGGGGGCGCGAACACCGGGGAGCTGTTTTTT	CASSYTGGANTGELFF
TRBV7-6	few	.	TRBJ2-7	TGTGCCAGCAGCTTAGTGGGTAGTGATCAGTACTTC	CASSLVGSDQYF
TRBV20-1	.	.	TRBJ2-3	TGCAGTGCCATTATGGGTAGCACAGATACGCAGTATTTT	CSAIMGSTDTQYF
TRBV12-3/TRBV12-4	many	.	TRBJ2-2	TGTGCCAGCAGTCCGACTAGACCCGGGGAGCTGTTTTTT	CASSPTRPGELFF